These 18 T cell receptor beta chains were all obtained from the same sample, sequenced in a study of T cells expressing NK-cell markers (dated by TCRdb to the early 2020s). The library was generated by 5' RACE. Instrument on record: Illumina HiSeq 2000. With the reads reprocessed by TCRdb, a single entry stands for each CDR3 protein sequence and no DNA is reported. The sample's table lists a count of 500,000 or so distinct CDR3 sequences. The ten largest account for approximately 4% of the sample. The specimen sequenced was blood T cells: a sorted CD56 or NKG2C T cell subset, CD4+ or CD8+ T cells, or bulk PBMC T cells (not recorded which). The receptors shown here come from a man younger than 35 in good health. Donor details come from another sample of the same person, matched by shared clones.

The J gene is TRBJ2-2, the V gene TRBV24-1; without DNA, the TCRdb call of TRBD1 cannot be checked. The CDR3 sequence is 16 residues long. Germline V lookup: CDR1 KGHDR, CDR2 SFDVKD. CDR3 loop: CATRGRGGSNTGELFF.

The chain recombines TRBV24-1 with TRBJ2-5; the D call from TCRdb, TRBD2, cannot be confirmed without DNA. Germline CDR1 KGHDR, CDR2 SFDVKD. The CDR3 totals 15 residues. The CDR3 spells CATSENGGPGETQYF.

This chain uses TRBV19 with TRBJ1-2. Germline V lookup: CDR1 LNHDA, CDR2 SQIVND (reference sequence). CDR3 length equals 11 residues. CDR3: CASRAVYGYTF.

The chain carries TRBV21-1 and TRBJ1-1. TRBV21-1 is labeled a pseudogene. The CDR3 totals 15 residues. CDR3 loop: CASSKETAGITEAFF.

This chain uses TRBV6-1 with TRBJ1-3; TCRdb picks TRBD1, but there is no DNA to check that call. CDR1 MNHNS and CDR2 SASEGT come from the germline V gene. The CDR3 contains 15 residues. The CDR3 spells CASSPGQNSGNTIYF.

The CDR3 protein is CASSLGGGGAEEQFF. V usage is TRBV7-2 and J usage is TRBJ2-1; TCRdb gives TRBD2 as the D gene, but with no DNA this cannot be confirmed. CDR3 length: 15 amino acids. Looked up from germline, CDR1 is SGHTA and CDR2 is FQGNSA.

V and J are TRBV5-4 and TRBJ2-2. Per germline, CDR1 SGHNT and CDR2 YYREEE (reference sequence). This CDR3 comprises 13 residues. CDR3 amino acids: CASSLRQLGELFF.

The chain has TRBV20-1 and TRBJ1-4; TCRdb outputs TRBD1, but without DNA this stays unchecked. The CDR3 loop spans 13 amino acids. CDR1 and CDR2 from the germline V gene are DFQATT and SNEGSKA (reference sequence). This CDR3 reads CSARVQGNEKLFF.

The chain is built from TRBV2 and TRBJ2-6; TCRdb designates TRBD1, a call that cannot be tested without DNA. This CDR3 is 19 amino acids long. The V gene's germline CDR1 is SNHLY and CDR2 FYNNEI. CDR3 sequence reads: CASSESRQGYNSGANVLTF.

This chain uses TRBV27 with TRBJ2-7; as DNA is missing, the TRBD2 call by TCRdb cannot be tested. From germline, CDR1 is MNHEY and CDR2 SMNVEV (reference sequence). This CDR3 comprises 15 residues. The CDR3 loop is CASSWTSGAGWEQYF.

The rearrangement joins TRBV4-2 to TRBJ2-1; TCRdb's D call, TRBD1, is unchecked because there is no DNA. The CDR3 extends over 15 amino acids. Germline loops: CDR1 LGHNA, CDR2 YNFKEQ. CDR3 sequence reads: CASSQDPRGNNEQFF.

V and J are TRBV5-1 and TRBJ1-3. Germline V CDR1 and CDR2: SGHRS, YFSETQ. The length of the CDR3 is 16 residues. The chain's CDR3 is CASSLGVLASGNTIYF. Filled out from reference TRBV5-1 and TRBJ1-3, the complete variable domain reads KAGVTQTPRYLIKTRGQQVTLSCSPISGHRSVSWYQQTPGQGLQFLFEYFSETQRNKGNFPGRFSGRQFSNSRSEMNVSTLELGDSALYLCASSLGVLASGNTIYFGEGSWLTVV.

The chain carries TRBV7-6 and TRBJ2-5; TCRdb's D gene call, TRBD1, goes unchecked for lack of DNA. Germline-derived CDR1 and CDR2 are SGHVS and FNYEAQ. The CDR3 consists of 15 residues. CDR3 protein: CASTSRQGQQETQYF.

The chain employs TRBV20-1 and TRBJ2-2; checking the TCRdb D call of TRBD1 is not possible without DNA. From germline, CDR1 is DFQATT and CDR2 SNEGSKA (reference sequence). The CDR3 has 16 amino acids. CDR3 in amino acids: CSARPTGQGAGGELFF.

This chain uses TRBV5-1 with TRBJ2-3; checking the TCRdb D call of TRBD2 is not possible without DNA. This CDR3 region has 18 residues. Germline V gene data show CDR1 as SGHRS and CDR2 as YFSETQ. The CDR3 protein is CASSLDGGTSGSTDTQYF.

The chain combines TRBV6-5 with TRBJ1-6; TCRdb's D call of TRBD1 is untestable without DNA. CDR3 length: 14 amino acids. Germline values: CDR1 MNHEY, CDR2 SVGAGI. CDR3 loop: CASSLDRLNSPLHF.

This chain joins TRBV12-3 or TRBV12-4 and TRBJ2-1; absent DNA, TCRdb's TRBD1 call cannot be checked. CDR3 length: 19 residues. CDR3 residues: CASSAGTAFRTTSYNEQFF.

The chain links TRBV19 to TRBJ2-3; TCRdb lists TRBD2, though no DNA is available to test this call. Germline lookup yields CDR1 LNHDA and CDR2 SQIVND (reference sequence). The CDR3 consists of 16 residues. This chain's CDR3 is CASSIWTSGSTDTQYF.